The 20 T cell receptor beta chains below come from one sample, sequenced in a study of naive and memory T cell subsets. Amplification of ligated cDNA took four PCR rounds with SP2 and nested alpha and beta constant primers. TCRdb processed the UMI-ligation and nested PCR reads anew with MiXCR; each CDR3 protein has one entry. Altogether more than 25,000 distinct CDR3 sequences are present, 5% to 5.5% being singletons, with the ten largest covering around 7%. A UMI-containing oligonucleotide was joined by 3' ligation to the TCR cDNA template. The sample was blood. Every receptor here comes from an adult in good health.

In this sample, this clonotype turned up many times. This chain uses TRBV11-2 with TRBJ1-1; perhaps TRBD1 as D (5 bases). The V gene lost 10 bases and the J gene lost 3 bases, with 15 bases spanning the gap. CDR3 length equals 13 residues. CDR1 and CDR2 from the germline V gene are SGHAT and FQNNGV. The CDR3 region is CATGGNLYTEAFF. The CDR3 nucleotides read TGTGCCACCGGGGGTAACCTGTACACTGAAGCTTTCTTT.

This clonotype came up many times. V usage is TRBV27 and J usage is TRBJ1-5; 7 nucleotides match TRBD1. Germline V gene lookup returns CDR1 MNHEY and CDR2 SMNVEV (reference sequence). CDR3 length equals 17 residues. V lost 6 bases, J lost 2 bases, and 13 bases stayed unmatched. The CDR3 DNA sequence: TGTGCCAGCAGCCCGGGACAGCTACTCAGCGGCAATCAGCCCCAGCATTTT. This encodes CASSPGQLLSGNQPQHF.

In this sample, this clonotype turned up many times. The chain has TRBV25-1 and TRBJ1-5; 7 positions match TRBD1. The V gene end was trimmed by 4 bases and the J gene end by 4 bases; junction bases not matched to a gene: 7. This CDR3 contains 15 residues. CDR1 MGHDK and CDR2 SYGVNS come from the germline V gene. The CDR3 DNA sequence: TGTGCCAGCAGTGTGGCAGGGGGGACGAATCAGCCCCAGCATTTT. It specifies CASSVAGGTNQPQHF.

The sample holds many counts of this clonotype. This chain uses TRBV10-3 with TRBJ1-1, with D unresolved. The CDR3 covers 11 residues. Trimming cost V 10 bases and J 4 bases, with 10 bases left between them. Looked up from germline, CDR1 is ENHRY and CDR2 is SYGVKD. The CDR3 DNA reads TGTGCCACGTCCTATATCACTGAAGCTTTCTTT. It is translated as CATSYITEAFF.

This clonotype has a handful of counts. This chain joins TRBV11-2 and TRBJ2-7; 13 positions match TRBD2. Trimming took 5 bases from V and 6 from J; bases not matched to a gene: 13. Germline-derived CDR1 and CDR2 are SGHAT and FQNNGV. This CDR3 is 17 amino acids long. The CDR3 sequence: CASSPRTSGRGGGEQYF. As DNA, the CDR3 is TGTGCCAGCAGCCCCCGGACTAGCGGGAGAGGCGGGGGCGAGCAGTACTTC.

The DNA of the CDR3 is TGCGCCAGCAGCTTGCAGGGACCGACCTACAATGAGCAGTTCTTC. The encoded protein is CASSLQGPTYNEQFF. This chain joins TRBV5-1 and TRBJ2-1; D possibly matches TRBD1 or TRBD2 (5 bases each). Per germline, CDR1 SGHRS and CDR2 YFSETQ. CDR3 length: 15 residues. V lost 1 base, J lost 2 bases, and 10 bases lay in between.

This clonotype was seen a few times. The V gene is TRBV12-3 or TRBV12-4, the J gene TRBJ2-1; TRBD2 matches 9 bases. The CDR3 spans 14 residues. Trimming removed 6 bases from V and 7 bases from J; junction bases left unmatched: 7. The DNA for the CDR3 is TGTGCCAGCAGCTTTATAGCGGGAGTTAATGAGCAGTTCTTC. It encodes CASSFIAGVNEQFF.

By share of the sample, this clonotype is medium-sized. This chain uses TRBV5-1 with TRBJ2-7; 9 positions agree with TRBD1. CDR1 SGHRS and CDR2 YFSETQ come from the germline V gene. The CDR3 is made up of 16 amino acids. Trimming removed 0 bases from V and 3 bases from J; junction bases left unmatched: 7. CDR3 protein: CASSLAPDRGGYEQYF. The CDR3 DNA reads TGCGCCAGCAGCTTGGCCCCGGACAGGGGCGGCTACGAGCAGTACTTC. The whole variable domain, remainder taken from reference TRBV5-1 and TRBJ2-7, is KAGVTQTPRYLIKTRGQQVTLSCSPISGHRSVSWYQQTPGQGLQFLFEYFSETQRNKGNFPGRFSGRQFSNSRSEMNVSTLELGDSALYLCASSLAPDRGGYEQYFGPGTRLTVT.

This clonotype was seen at least ten times. J is TRBJ2-7 and V is TRBV24-1; D is possibly TRBD1 (5 bases). The CDR3 runs to 15 residues. Looked up from germline, CDR1 is KGHDR and CDR2 is SFDVKD. With 3 bases removed from V and 2 bases from J, the gap between germline ends came to 13 bases. The CDR3 region has the DNA TGTGCCACCAGTGATAAAGGACACTCAGCCTACGAGCAGTACTTC. Its protein is CATSDKGHSAYEQYF.

In its sample, this clonotype was seen many times. This chain joins TRBV5-6 and TRBJ1-1; D remains unclear. This CDR3 comprises 13 residues. Trimming took off 0 bases at V and 5 bases at J, with 8 bases between the two ends. Germline V gene data show CDR1 as SGHDT and CDR2 as YYEEEE. In DNA form, the CDR3 reads TGTGCCAGCAGCTTGGGGACCTCGACTGAAGCTTTCTTT. Translated, it gives CASSLGTSTEAFF.

This clonotype has at least ten counts. This CDR3 is CASSVGDAFLAKNIQYF. CDR3 in DNA: TGTGCCAGCAGCGTAGGAGATGCATTCCTAGCCAAAAACATTCAGTACTTC. The genes are TRBV9 and TRBJ2-4; D is undetermined. With 0 bases removed from V and 0 bases from J, the gap between germline ends came to 13 bases. Germline V lookup: CDR1 SGDLS, CDR2 YYNGEE. There are 17 residues in the CDR3.

CDR3 residues: CASSLPGTQETQYF. CDR3 nucleotides: TGTGCCAGCAGCTTACCCGGGACCCAAGAGACCCAGTACTTC. V is TRBV12-3 or TRBV12-4 and J is TRBJ2-5; D assignment may be TRBD1 or TRBD2 (5 bases each). Trimming pared 6 bases from V and 1 base from J, leaving 12 bases between. This CDR3 contains 14 residues.

This clonotype was observed at least ten times. This chain uses TRBV29-1 with TRBJ1-1; 12 bases line up with TRBD1. This CDR3 contains 15 residues. CDR1 and CDR2 (germline): SQVTM, ANQGSEA. With V trimmed by 4 bases and J by 2 bases, 5 bases remained unmatched. CDR3 loop: CSVVGTGGPNTEAFF. CDR3 bases: TGCAGCGTTGTAGGGACAGGGGGCCCCAACACTGAAGCTTTCTTT.

In its sample, this clonotype was seen many times. The chain combines TRBV6-2 or TRBV6-3 with TRBJ2-1; no reliable D call. With 7 bases removed from V and 0 bases from J, the gap between germline ends came to 13 bases. The CDR3 is 15 amino acids. Germline CDR1 reads MNHEY; CDR2 reads SVGEGT. The CDR3 loop is CASIPSRYSYNEQFF. The DNA of the CDR3 is TGTGCCAGCATCCCCTCACGGTACTCCTACAATGAGCAGTTCTTC.

This clonotype was counted ten times or more. This chain connects TRBV6-6 to TRBJ1-2, with 9 bases aligning to TRBD1. V was pared by 2 bases and J by 8 bases, with 18 bases of the junction left unmatched. The CDR3 sequence is 18 residues long. CDR1 and CDR2 from the germline V gene are MNHNY and SVGAGI (reference sequence). The CDR3 protein is CASSYPGGGTGLSGGYTF. The CDR3 DNA reads as TGTGCCAGCAGTTACCCGGGAGGCGGGACAGGGCTGTCAGGAGGCTACACCTTC.

This clonotype was counted between two and nine times. The chain links TRBV30 to TRBJ1-5; D gene ambiguous. This CDR3 is 14 amino acids long. Germline V gene sequence: CDR1 GTSNPN, CDR2 SVGIG (reference sequence). V lost 0 bases and J lost 8, with 14 bases in between. The CDR3 coding sequence is TGTGCCTGGAGTGTACTTGGTGGGCGGGAGCCCCAGCATTTT. Protein sequence: CAWSVLGGREPQHF.

This clonotype was observed at least ten times. The chain links TRBV3-1 to TRBJ2-1; D call uncertain. With 1 base removed from V and 1 base from J, the gap between germline ends came to 11 bases. Per the germline V gene, CDR1 is LGHDT and CDR2 is YNNKEL (reference sequence). The length of the CDR3 is 16 residues. The CDR3 region is CASSQGPEPSYNEQFF. CDR3 coding DNA: TGTGCCAGCAGCCAAGGGCCCGAACCATCCTACAATGAGCAGTTCTTC.

The rearrangement links TRBV3-2 to TRBJ2-1; the table's D call, TRBD1, was not checked against the DNA. TRBV3-2 corresponds to a pseudogene. The CDR3 covers 15 residues. CDR3 nucleotides: TGTGCCAGCAGCCCCCCGGGACAGACCTACAATGAGCAGTTCTTC. Its translation is CASSPPGQTYNEQFF.

This clonotype was observed at least ten times. The CDR3 bases are TGTGCCAGCAGCGTAGAGCCCACAGGGCTCAATCAGCCCCAGCATTTT. As protein: CASSVEPTGLNQPQHF. This chain connects TRBV9 to TRBJ1-5; D might be TRBD1 (6 bases). The CDR3 length is 16 residues. Trimming took off 0 bases at V and 3 bases at J, with 13 bases between the two ends. Germline CDR1 reads SGDLS; CDR2 reads YYNGEE.

Ten or more counts support this clonotype. The gene calls are TRBV29-1 and TRBJ2-7; D is undetermined. In germline, CDR1 is SQVTM, CDR2 ANQGSEA. There are 13 residues in the CDR3. Trimming shortened V by 4 bases and J by 7 bases, and 17 bases separated the two germline ends. The CDR3 sequence is CSVVQLSSREQYF. The CDR3 DNA reads TGCAGCGTTGTGCAGCTCTCCTCCCGGGAGCAGTACTTC.